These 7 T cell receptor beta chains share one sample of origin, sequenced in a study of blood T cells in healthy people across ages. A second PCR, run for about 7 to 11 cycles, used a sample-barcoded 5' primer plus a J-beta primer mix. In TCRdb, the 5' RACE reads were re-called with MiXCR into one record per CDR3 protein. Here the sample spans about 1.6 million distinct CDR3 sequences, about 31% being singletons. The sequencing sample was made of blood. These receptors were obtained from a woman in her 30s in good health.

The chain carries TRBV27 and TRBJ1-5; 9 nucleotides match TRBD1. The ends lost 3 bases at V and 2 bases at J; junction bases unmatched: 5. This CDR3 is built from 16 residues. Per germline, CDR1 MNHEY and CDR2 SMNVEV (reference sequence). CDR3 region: CASSFGTGKGNQPQHF. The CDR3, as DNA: TGTGCCAGCAGTTTTGGGACAGGGAAGGGCAATCAGCCCCAGCATTTT.

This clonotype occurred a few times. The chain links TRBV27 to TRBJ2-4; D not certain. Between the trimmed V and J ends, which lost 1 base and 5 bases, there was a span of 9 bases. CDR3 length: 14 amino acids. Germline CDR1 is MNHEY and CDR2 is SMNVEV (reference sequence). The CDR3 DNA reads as TGTGCCAGCAGTTTATTGCCGGCCCAAAACATTCAGTACTTC. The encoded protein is CASSLLPAQNIQYF.

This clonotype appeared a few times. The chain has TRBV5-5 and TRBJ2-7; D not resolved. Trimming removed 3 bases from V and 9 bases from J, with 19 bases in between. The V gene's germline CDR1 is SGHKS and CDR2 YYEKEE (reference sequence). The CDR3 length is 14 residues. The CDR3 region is CASSWERDNLGQYF. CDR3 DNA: TGTGCCAGCAGCTGGGAAAGGGATAATCTCGGGCAGTACTTC.

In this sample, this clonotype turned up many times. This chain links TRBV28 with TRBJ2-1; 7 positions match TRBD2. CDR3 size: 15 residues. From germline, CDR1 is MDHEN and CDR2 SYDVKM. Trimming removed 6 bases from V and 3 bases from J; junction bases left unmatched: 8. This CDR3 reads CASSPTGGGYNEQFF. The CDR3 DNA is TGTGCCAGCAGCCCCACAGGCGGGGGCTACAATGAGCAGTTCTTC.

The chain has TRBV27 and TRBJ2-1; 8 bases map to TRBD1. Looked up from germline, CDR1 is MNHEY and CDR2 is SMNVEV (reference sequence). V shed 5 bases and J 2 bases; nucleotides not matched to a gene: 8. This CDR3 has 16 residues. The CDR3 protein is CASSPSQGAAYNEQFF. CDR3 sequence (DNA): TGTGCCAGCAGTCCCAGCCAGGGGGCGGCCTACAATGAGCAGTTCTTC.

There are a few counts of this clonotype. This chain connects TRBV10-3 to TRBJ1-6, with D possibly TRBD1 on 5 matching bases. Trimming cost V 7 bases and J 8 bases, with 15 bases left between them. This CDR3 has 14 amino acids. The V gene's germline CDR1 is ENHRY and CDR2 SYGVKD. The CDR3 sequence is CAITPGTDHSPLHF. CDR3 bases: TGTGCCATCACCCCCGGGACGGACCATTCACCCCTCCACTTT.

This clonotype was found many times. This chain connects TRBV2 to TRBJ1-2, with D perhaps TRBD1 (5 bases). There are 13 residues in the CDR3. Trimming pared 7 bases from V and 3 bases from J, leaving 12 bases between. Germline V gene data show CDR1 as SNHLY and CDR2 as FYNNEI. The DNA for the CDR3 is TGTGCCAGCACCCCGACAGACGACTATGGCTACACCTTC. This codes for CASTPTDDYGYTF. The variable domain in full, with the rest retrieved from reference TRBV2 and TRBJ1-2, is EPEVTQTPSHQVTQMGQEVILRCVPISNHLYFYWYRQILGQKVEFLVSFYNNEISEKSEIFDDQFSVERPDGSNFTLKIRSTKLEDSAMYFCASTPTDDYGYTFGSGTRLTVV.